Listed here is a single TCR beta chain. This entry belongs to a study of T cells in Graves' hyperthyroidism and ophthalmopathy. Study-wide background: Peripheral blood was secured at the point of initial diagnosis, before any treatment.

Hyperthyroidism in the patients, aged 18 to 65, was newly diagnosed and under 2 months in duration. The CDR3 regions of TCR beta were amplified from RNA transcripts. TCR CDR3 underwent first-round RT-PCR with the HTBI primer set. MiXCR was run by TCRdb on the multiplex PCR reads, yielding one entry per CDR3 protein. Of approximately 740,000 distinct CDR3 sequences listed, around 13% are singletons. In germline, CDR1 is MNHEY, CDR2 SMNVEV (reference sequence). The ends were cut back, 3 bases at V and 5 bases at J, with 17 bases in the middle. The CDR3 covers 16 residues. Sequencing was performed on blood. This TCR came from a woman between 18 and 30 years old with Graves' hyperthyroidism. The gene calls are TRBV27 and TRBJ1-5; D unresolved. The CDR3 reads CASSFRQAGIYQPQHF. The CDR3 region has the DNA TGTGCCAGCAGTTTCCGACAAGCGGGGATTTATCAGCCCCAGCATTTT.